This TCR beta chain was retrieved from a study of T-cell memory formation after mild COVID-19. The germline V and J ends were trimmed by 0 bases and 3 bases, with 17 bases remaining between them. The CDR3 runs 17 residues. Germline CDR1 GTSNPN, CDR2 SVGIG (reference sequence). This clonotype appeared a few times. TCRdb re-called the 5' RACE reads with MiXCR, one entry per CDR3 protein. The sample carries fewer than 350,000 distinct CDR3 sequences, under 20% recorded once. Input material: PBMCs or a T cell subset sorted from them (not recorded which). This receptor was obtained from a man between 18 and 29 years old who had mild COVID-19 (a few samples of this study predate the infection). Cell type and time point are not known. This rearrangement joins TRBV30 to TRBJ2-2; perhaps D is TRBD1 or TRBD2 (5 bases each). The CDR3 sequence: CAWSVGRERSHTGELFF. The CDR3 nucleotides read TGTGCCTGGAGTGTCGGCAGGGAGAGGTCACACACCGGGGAGCTGTTTTTT. Filled out from reference TRBV30 and TRBJ2-2, the complete variable domain reads SQTIHQWPATLVQPVGSPLSLECTVEGTSNPNLYWYRQAAGRGLQLLFYSVGIGQISSEVPQNLSASRPQDRQFILSSKKLLLSDSGFYLCAWSVGRERSHTGELFFGEGSRLTVL.